This T cell receptor beta chain was retrieved from a study of Ad26.COV2.S vaccination and SARS-CoV-2 variants. Study-wide context: Ad26.COV2.S, an intramuscular injection, was given once or twice 56 days apart. General study results and limits: Considerable breadth of spike-specific CD8+ and CD4+ T cell responses has reportedly been documented following vaccination. Recipients of vaccine and of placebo showed similar breadth of their non-spike TCR repertoires.

The treatment is: some 20 received Ad26.COV2.S at low or high dose, single or two shots; about 5 received placebo; per-sample allocation not given. At day 63 after the first vaccine or placebo injection, samples were drawn. This table comes from immunoSEQ multiplex PCR, and its TCRdb copy is limited to in-frame clones, with some not included. The data hold about 390,000 clones, with about 88% observed a single time. Trimming stripped 3 bases from V and 1 base from J, with 8 bases between. The CDR3 consists of 14 residues. Per germline, CDR1 MGHRA and CDR2 YSYEKL. Points on this clone: Its antigen is unknown. Different DNA sequences within this sample yield the same CDR3.

The source was peripheral blood, collected in a trial of Ad26.COV2.S vaccine versus placebo. This clonotype was obtained from a person aged 18-60 years who received the Ad26.COV2.S COVID-19 vaccine or a placebo. This chain joins TRBV4-1 and TRBJ2-3; D gene unclear. CDR3 sequence: CASSQGWGTDTQYF. The CDR3 DNA is TGCGCCAGCAGCCAGGGGTGGGGCACAGATACGCAGTATTTT.